The 20 T cell receptor beta chains in this list originate from one sample, sequenced in a study of TIL therapy for anti-PD-1-resistant metastatic lung cancer. As to time point: pre-treatment sample, taken before nivolumab and TIL therapy. The libraries were made with immunoSEQ v3. Libraries were prepared by immunoSEQ multiplex PCR; TCRdb keeps only in-frame clonotypes and omits some of them. The sample lists 18,000 or so clones; about four fifths were seen once. This sample comprised blood, obtained at baseline. These receptor sequences come from a person aged 25-85 years with non-small cell lung cancer.

This chain joins TRBV7-2 and TRBJ2-3; 7 bases are a match to TRBD2. CDR3 length: 15 amino acids. V gave up 3 bases and J gave up 2 bases; unmatched junction bases: 5. The germline gives CDR1 SGHTA, CDR2 FQGNSA. The CDR3 nucleotides read TGTGCCAGCAGCTTGGGGGGGAGTCCCACAGATACGCAGTATTTT. Residues: CASSLGGSPTDTQYF.

This clone was recorded only once. V is TRBV6-5 and J is TRBJ1-2, with D tentatively TRBD1 (5 bases). Germline lookup yields CDR1 MNHEY and CDR2 SVGAGI. This CDR3 has 13 residues. The V gene lost 4 bases and the J gene lost 6 bases, with 12 bases spanning the gap. The CDR3 DNA sequence: TGTGCCAGCAGTTTTCAGGGAGAAGATGGCTACACCTTC. This encodes CASSFQGEDGYTF.

This sequence joins TRBV2 and TRBJ2-1; weak D call: TRBD1 (6 bases). CDR3 size: 17 residues. V was cut by 1 base and J by 8 bases, with 21 bases left in between. Per the germline V gene, CDR1 is SNHLY and CDR2 is FYNNEI. CDR3 sequence (DNA): TGTGCCAGCAGTGAAGGTAGGGGACAACAAAGAGGAGATGAGCAGTTCTTC. Translating it yields CASSEGRGQQRGDEQFF.

The CDR3 DNA reads as TGTGCCAGCAGCACGCTCCTAGCGGGAGATACCCATGAGCAGTTCTTC. Translated, it gives CASSTLLAGDTHEQFF. The chain has TRBV9 and TRBJ2-1, with TRBD2 matching 10 bases. Trimming removed 4 bases from V and 8 bases from J; junction bases left unmatched: 12. The CDR3 covers 16 residues. The germline V gene encodes CDR1 SGDLS and CDR2 YYNGEE.

The V call is TRBV7-9, the J call TRBJ1-2; a possible D gene is TRBD1 (5 bases). Germline-derived CDR1 and CDR2 are SEHNR and FQNEAQ (reference sequence). The CDR3 spans 14 residues. Trimming pared 5 bases from V and 1 base from J, leaving 11 bases between. CDR3 sequence reads: CASSPPDSNYGYTF. The CDR3 DNA sequence: TGTGCCAGCAGCCCGCCCGACAGTAACTATGGCTACACCTTC.

V usage is TRBV11-2 and J usage is TRBJ2-4; D possibly uses TRBD1 or TRBD2 (5 bases each). There are 16 residues in the CDR3. The V end lost 0 bases, the J end lost 4 bases, and 13 bases lay between the germline ends. CDR1 is SGHAT, CDR2 FQNNGV, per germline. The CDR3 is CASSLDAGTPKNIQYF. The CDR3 nucleotides are TGTGCCAGCAGCTTAGATGCCGGGACGCCGAAAAACATTCAGTACTTC.

The rearrangement links TRBV4-3 to TRBJ2-7; D perhaps matches TRBD2 (7 bases). CDR1 is LGHNA, CDR2 YSLEER, per germline. V lost 3 bases to trimming and J lost 2 bases, with 11 bases between them. This CDR3 contains 14 residues. In DNA form, the CDR3 reads TGCGCCAGCAGCCAGGGAGGGGGTACCTACGAGCAGTACTTC. Translated, it gives CASSQGGGTYEQYF.

V gene TRBV7-2 combines with J gene TRBJ1-2; TRBD1 matches 9 bases. V shed 1 base, J shed 2 bases, and the junction held 5 bases outside the gene matches. Germline V gene data show CDR1 as SGHTA and CDR2 as FQGNSA. CDR3 length: 16 residues. The CDR3 region is CASSLDGTGTNYGYTF. CDR3 sequence (DNA): TGTGCCAGCAGCTTAGACGGGACAGGGACCAACTATGGCTACACCTTC.

The chain has TRBV14 and TRBJ2-7; no clear D. Germline CDR1 SGHDN, CDR2 FVKESK. The ends were cut back, 1 base at V and 4 bases at J, with 8 bases in the middle. The CDR3 totals 13 residues. CDR3 protein: CASSQATGYEQYF. For the CDR3, the DNA is TGTGCCAGCAGCCAAGCGACCGGGTACGAGCAGTACTTC.

The gene calls are TRBV28 and TRBJ2-5, with a possible D match to TRBD2 (6 bases). V lost 6 bases and J lost 0, with 14 bases in between. This CDR3 has 15 amino acids. Germline lookup yields CDR1 MDHEN and CDR2 SYDVKM. The DNA of the CDR3 is TGTGCCAGCAGCCCCGGGACTCGGTACCAAGAGACCCAGTACTTC. The encoded protein is CASSPGTRYQETQYF.

This clone was seen more than once but under ten times. The chain links TRBV6-6 to TRBJ1-1, with 8 nucleotides matching TRBD1. There are 13 residues in the CDR3. V gave up 6 bases and J gave up 7 bases; unmatched junction bases: 7. Germline values: CDR1 MNHNY, CDR2 SVGAGI (reference sequence). This CDR3 reads CASSGQGGGEAFF. The CDR3 nucleotides read TGTGCCAGCAGCGGACAGGGCGGCGGTGAAGCTTTCTTT.

The rearrangement joins TRBV6-1 to TRBJ2-2, with TRBD1 matching over 10 bases. CDR1 and CDR2 (germline): MNHNS, SASEGT. The CDR3 runs to 13 residues. V lost 8 bases and J lost 6; bases outside the gene matches: 3. The CDR3 loop is CASSGTGAGELFF. The DNA of the CDR3 is TGTGCCAGCTCCGGGACAGGGGCCGGGGAGCTGTTTTTT.

The gene calls are TRBV6-5 and TRBJ2-1, with 10 nucleotides matching TRBD2. Germline V gene lookup returns CDR1 MNHEY and CDR2 SVGAGI. Germline trimming cut 5 bases from V and 8 bases from J; bases unmatched to any gene: 9. The CDR3 totals 15 residues. The CDR3 DNA reads TGTGCCAGCAGTAACGAGCGGGAGGGCCACGATGAGCAGTTCTTC. This sequence encodes CASSNEREGHDEQFF.

The CDR3 coding sequence is TGTGCCAGCTCGGGAGGGCCTGGCACAGATACGCAGTATTTT. The encoded protein is CASSGGPGTDTQYF. The chain has TRBV28 and TRBJ2-3, with 8 bases identical to TRBD2. Trimming at V came to 8 bases and at J to 1 base, leaving 5 bases not matched to a gene. This CDR3 has 14 amino acids. Germline assignment: CDR1 MDHEN and CDR2 SYDVKM. The variable domain in full, completed from reference TRBV28 and TRBJ2-3, reads DVKVTQSSRYLVKRTGEKVFLECVQDMDHENMFWYRQDPGLGLRLIYFSYDVKMKEKGDIPEGYSVSREKKERFSLILESASTNQTSMYLCASSGGPGTDTQYFGPGTRLTVL.

The chain links TRBV19 to TRBJ2-7; 7 bases agree with TRBD2. CDR3 length: 14 amino acids. V dropped 6 bases and J dropped 6; count of bases not matched to a gene: 11. Per germline, CDR1 LNHDA and CDR2 SQIVND (reference sequence). The CDR3 sequence is CASSLGGESSEQYF. CDR3 in DNA: TGTGCCAGTAGCCTGGGGGGGGAGTCGTCCGAGCAGTACTTC.

The CDR3 sequence is CASSWGQGAGNEQFF. CDR3 nucleotides: TGTGCCAGTAGTTGGGGGCAGGGGGCGGGTAATGAGCAGTTCTTC. The chain uses TRBV19 and TRBJ2-1, with 8 nucleotides matching TRBD1. The germline CDR1 and CDR2 sequences are LNHDA and SQIVND (reference sequence). The CDR3 is 15 residues long. With 5 bases clipped from V and 7 bases from J, the junction kept 10 bases outside the gene matches.

The rearrangement links TRBV28 to TRBJ2-7; TRBD2 is a possible D gene (6 bases). The germline V gene has CDR1 MDHEN and CDR2 SYDVKM. Trimming took off 8 bases at V and 11 bases at J, with 13 bases between the two ends. The CDR3 sequence is 10 residues long. DNA for the CDR3: TGTGCCAGCGGGGCGGGGACCAAGTACTTC. It codes for CASGAGTKYF.

The V call is TRBV4-1, the J call TRBJ2-2; TRBD2 matches 8 bases. This CDR3 is built from 17 residues. The V segment lost 0 bases and the J segment 2 bases; nucleotides outside the gene matches: 5. The V gene's germline CDR1 is MGHRA and CDR2 YSYEKL. CDR3: CASSQDLLAGNTGELFF. The DNA for the CDR3 is TGCGCCAGCAGCCAAGATCTCCTAGCGGGCAACACCGGGGAGCTGTTTTTT.

The J gene is TRBJ2-7, the V gene TRBV5-1; 7 bases fit TRBD1. CDR3 length: 14 residues. Germline CDR1 SGHRS, CDR2 YFSETQ. Trimming removed 0 bases from V and 4 bases from J; junction bases left unmatched: 4. The CDR3 loop reads CASSLGQGVYEQYF. CDR3 DNA sequence: TGCGCCAGCAGCTTGGGGCAGGGGGTTTACGAGCAGTACTTC.

This chain connects TRBV7-9 to TRBJ1-2; 7 bases line up with TRBD1. Germline CDR1 and CDR2: SEHNR and FQNEAQ (reference sequence). The CDR3 runs 17 residues. V trimming: 5 bases; J trimming: 7 bases; junction bases outside the gene matches: 19. CDR3 in amino acids: CASSAQVGTASMGGYTF. The CDR3 coding sequence is TGTGCCAGCAGCGCTCAAGTCGGGACAGCTTCTATGGGTGGCTACACCTTC.